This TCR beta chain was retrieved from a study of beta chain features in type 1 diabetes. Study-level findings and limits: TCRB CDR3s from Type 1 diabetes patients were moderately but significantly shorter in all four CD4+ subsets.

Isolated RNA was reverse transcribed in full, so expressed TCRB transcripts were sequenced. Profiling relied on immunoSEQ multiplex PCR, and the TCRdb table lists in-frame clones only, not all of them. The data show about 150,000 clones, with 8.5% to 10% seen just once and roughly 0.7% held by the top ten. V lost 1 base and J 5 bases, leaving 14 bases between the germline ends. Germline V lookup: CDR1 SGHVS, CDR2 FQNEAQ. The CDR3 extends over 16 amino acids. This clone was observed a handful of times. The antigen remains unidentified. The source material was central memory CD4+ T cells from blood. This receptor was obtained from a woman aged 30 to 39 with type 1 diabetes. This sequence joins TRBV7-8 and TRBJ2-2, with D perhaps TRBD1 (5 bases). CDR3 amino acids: CASSLEGPSTTGELFF. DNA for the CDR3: TGTGCCAGCAGCTTAGAGGGGCCGTCCACTACCGGGGAGCTGTTTTTT.